The 19 T cell receptor beta chains given below trace back to one sample, sequenced in a study of cytomegalovirus exposure and HLA in healthy donors. With 60 Vbeta and 13 Jbeta primers, the PCR was carried out. Only in-frame clones appear in the TCRdb table, and some are missing; sequencing was by immunoSEQ multiplex PCR. The sample has 230,000 or so clones, about 93% seen once; the top ten hold roughly 1.5%. The sequenced sample was PBMCs. The source of these receptors is a girl aged 2 to 9 in good health and CMV-seronegative.

The chain joins TRBV19 to TRBJ1-5, with a possible D match to TRBD1 (6 bases). CDR1 and CDR2 (germline): LNHDA, SQIVND (reference sequence). The V gene lost 1 base and the J gene lost 2 bases, with 12 bases spanning the gap. The CDR3 is 16 residues long. CDR3 sequence: CASSIVAGDGNQPQHF. DNA for the CDR3: TGTGCCAGTAGTATAGTGGCAGGGGACGGCAATCAGCCCCAGCATTTT. Full variable domain (remainder filled in from reference TRBV19 and TRBJ1-5): DGGITQSPKYLFRKEGQNVTLSCEQNLNHDAMYWYRQDPGQGLRLIYYSQIVNDFQKGDIAEGYSVSREKKESFPLTVTSAQKNPTAFYLCASSIVAGDGNQPQHFGDGTRLSIL.

This chain connects TRBV12-5 to TRBJ1-3; D unresolved. The germline V gene encodes CDR1 LGHNT and CDR2 FRNRAP. The V and J ends lost 3 bases and 4 bases respectively, with 25 bases between them. The CDR3 extends over 19 amino acids. DNA for the CDR3: TGTGCTAGTGGTTTCCCTCTATCAGACCGCGGGTTTCGAGGAAACACCATATATTTT. Amino acids: CASGFPLSDRGFRGNTIYF.

The chain combines TRBV19 with TRBJ2-2; 8 nucleotides line up with TRBD1. The CDR3 has 14 amino acids. After removal of 7 bases from V and 6 bases from J, the junction contained 7 bases not matched to a gene. From germline, CDR1 is LNHDA and CDR2 SQIVND (reference sequence). The CDR3 loop is CASTPDRDAGELFF. The DNA for the CDR3 is TGTGCCAGTACTCCGGACAGGGATGCCGGGGAGCTGTTTTTT.

The J gene is TRBJ2-7, the V gene TRBV2, with TRBD2 as a possible D gene (6 bases). Trimming took off 6 bases at V and 7 bases at J, with 7 bases between the two ends. This CDR3 is built from 10 residues. Germline V gene data show CDR1 as SNHLY and CDR2 as FYNNEI. CDR3 nucleotide sequence: TGTGCCAGCAGGGGACTTGAGCAGTACTTC. Protein sequence: CASRGLEQYF.

This chain joins TRBV28 and TRBJ2-1, with D tentatively TRBD2 (5 bases). V lost 5 bases and J lost 3, with 8 bases in between. The CDR3 sequence is 13 residues long. Germline V gene lookup returns CDR1 MDHEN and CDR2 SYDVKM. The CDR3 DNA is TGTGCCAGCAGTACCCGGGACTACAATGAGCAGTTCTTC. This translates into CASSTRDYNEQFF.

The chain combines TRBV10-3 with TRBJ2-1; TRBD2 aligns across 8 bases. The CDR3 runs 19 residues. The germline V gene encodes CDR1 ENHRY and CDR2 SYGVKD. V was pared by 2 bases and J by 1 base, with 13 bases of the junction left unmatched. This chain's CDR3 is CAISEATGGRGFSYNEQFF. CDR3 DNA: TGTGCCATCAGTGAGGCCACGGGGGGGAGGGGTTTTTCCTACAATGAGCAGTTCTTC.

This clone has only a few counts. V is TRBV29-1 and J is TRBJ2-5; TRBD2 agrees at 7 bases. Germline V gene sequence: CDR1 SQVTM, CDR2 ANQGSEA. Losses at the gene ends were 7 bases for V and 5 bases for J; bases not matched to a gene: 10. CDR3 length equals 13 residues. The CDR3 loop reads CSGLGGTGETQYF. CDR3 DNA sequence: TGCAGCGGCCTCGGGGGGACGGGGGAGACCCAGTACTTC. Full variable domain (missing parts from reference TRBV29-1 and TRBJ2-5): SAVISQKPSRDICQRGTSLTIQCQVDSQVTMMFWYRQQPGQSLTLIATANQGSEATYESGFVIDKFPISRPNLTFSTLTVSNMSPEDSSIYLCSGLGGTGETQYFGPGTRLLVL.

The genes are TRBV27 and TRBJ2-7, with 10 positions matching TRBD2. The CDR3 contains 14 residues. V trimming: 8 bases; J trimming: 6 bases; junction bases outside the gene matches: 10. Germline V gene data show CDR1 as MNHEY and CDR2 as SMNVEV (reference sequence). The CDR3: CASSNSGGHLEQYF. The DNA for the CDR3 is TGTGCCAGCTCTAATAGCGGGGGGCACCTCGAGCAGTACTTC.

V usage is TRBV7-9 and J usage is TRBJ2-7; possibly TRBD2 for D (5 bases). This CDR3 region has 11 residues. Germline CDR1 is SEHNR and CDR2 is FQNEAQ (reference sequence). V was clipped by 9 bases and J by 6 bases, with 12 bases between them. For the CDR3, the DNA is TGTGCCAGTACACTAGTAGGCGAGCAGTACTTC. This encodes CASTLVGEQYF. The full variable domain, in which reference TRBV7-9 and TRBJ2-7 provide the parts outside the CDR3, is DTGVSQNPRHKITKRGQNVTFRCDPISEHNRLYWYRQTLGQGPEFLTYFQNEAQLEKSRLLSDRFSAERPKGSFSTLEIQRTEQGDSAMYLCASTLVGEQYFGPGTRLTVT.

The V call is TRBV6-1, the J call TRBJ2-2; 9 positions agree with TRBD2. Trimming took 7 bases from V and 0 from J; bases not matched to a gene: 0. Per the germline V gene, CDR1 is MNHNS and CDR2 is SASEGT. This CDR3 comprises 14 residues. CDR3: CASTSGTNTGELFF. DNA for the CDR3: TGTGCCAGCACTAGCGGGACGAACACCGGGGAGCTGTTTTTT.

This clone was counted a single time. The chain has TRBV9 and TRBJ2-5; perhaps TRBD2 as D (7 bases). CDR1 SGDLS and CDR2 YYNGEE come from the germline V gene. The CDR3 contains 16 residues. Trimming removed 0 bases from V and 5 bases from J, with 17 bases in between. CDR3 DNA sequence: TGTGCCAGCAGCGTAGAGGGGGGGGGACTTCGGGAGACCCAGTACTTC. Its protein product is CASSVEGGGLRETQYF.

The gene calls are TRBV30 and TRBJ2-4, with TRBD2 matching 12 bases. The CDR3 has 17 residues. Germline assignment: CDR1 GTSNPN and CDR2 SVGIG (reference sequence). The V segment lost 3 bases and the J segment 7 bases; nucleotides outside the gene matches: 13. This CDR3 reads CAWRRTVLAGGRNIQYF. The CDR3 DNA sequence: TGTGCCTGGAGGAGGACTGTACTAGCGGGGGGAAGGAACATTCAGTACTTC.

This chain connects TRBV13 to TRBJ2-1; maybe TRBD1 (6 bases). Between the trimmed V and J ends, which lost 5 bases and 3 bases, there was a span of 17 bases. The germline gives CDR1 PRHDT, CDR2 FYEKMQ (reference sequence). CDR3 length: 16 residues. Written as DNA, the CDR3 is TGTGCCAGCAGCGCTGGGGGTGACAGGCTCTACAATGAGCAGTTCTTC. Its protein product is CASSAGGDRLYNEQFF.

The genes are TRBV4-2 and TRBJ1-6; 8 nucleotides line up with TRBD1. Germline CDR1 reads LGHNA; CDR2 reads YNFKEQ. The CDR3 sequence is 14 residues long. Losses at the gene ends were 6 bases for V and 5 bases for J; bases not matched to a gene: 3. CDR3 in DNA: TGTGCCAGCAGTGAGGGACAGGATAATTCACCCCTCCACTTT. Translation: CASSEGQDNSPLHF.

The chain links TRBV7-2 to TRBJ2-1; 7 bases align to TRBD2. Losses at the gene ends were 1 base for V and 8 bases for J; bases not matched to a gene: 2. The CDR3 is made up of 13 amino acids. Germline lookup yields CDR1 SGHTA and CDR2 FQGNSA. CDR3 sequence (DNA): TGTGCCAGCAGCTTAGAACGGGGGGATGAGCAGTTCTTC. This codes for CASSLERGDEQFF.

This sequence joins TRBV4-2 and TRBJ2-6; 7 bases are a match to TRBD1. V lost 1 base and J lost 4; bases outside the gene matches: 7. The CDR3 length is 17 residues. Germline V gene lookup returns CDR1 LGHNA and CDR2 YNFKEQ. The CDR3 nucleotides are TGTGCCAGCAGCCAAGGAACCACAGGGGCCGGGGCCAACGTCCTGACTTTC. Its translation is CASSQGTTGAGANVLTF.

This clone turned up a few times. The chain joins TRBV18 to TRBJ1-2, with 7 bases fitting TRBD1. The V and J ends lost 0 bases and 1 base, in that order; junction bases with no gene match: 2. Germline V gene lookup returns CDR1 KGHSH and CDR2 LQKENI. The CDR3 is 15 residues long. The CDR3 loop reads CASSPPGQSNYGYTF. The CDR3 nucleotides read TGTGCCAGCTCACCACCGGGACAGAGTAACTATGGCTACACCTTC.

Details on this clone: The same CDR3 is also encoded by other DNA sequences in this sample. The J gene is TRBJ1-6, the V gene TRBV6-6; 8 nucleotides line up with TRBD1. Germline V CDR1 and CDR2: MNHNY, SVGAGI (reference sequence). This CDR3 spans 16 amino acids. The J segment lost 5 bases and the V segment lost 2 bases, leaving 5 bases of the junction unmatched. CDR3 sequence reads: CASSYMGQVDNSPLHF. DNA for the CDR3: TGTGCCAGCAGTTACATGGGACAGGTTGATAATTCACCCCTCCACTTT.

The V and J genes are TRBV7-8 and TRBJ1-1, with a weak D call TRBD1 (5 bases). The CDR3 sequence is 15 residues long. CDR1 and CDR2 from the germline V gene are SGHVS and FQNEAQ. V lost 5 bases to trimming and J lost 0 bases, with 13 bases between them. The CDR3 DNA reads TGTGCCAGCAGCCTAATGACAGATATGAACACTGAAGCTTTCTTT. Translation gives CASSLMTDMNTEAFF.